Shown below are 8 T cell receptor beta chains from a single sample sequenced in a study of blood T cell repertoires in COVID-19. Clones were sequenced by immunoSEQ multiplex PCR, and TCRdb holds only the in-frame ones, with some missing. The sample includes a few hundred thousand clones, about 85% of them seen just once. What was sequenced was PBMCs or T cells enriched from blood (not recorded which). These receptors were obtained from a woman aged 50 to 65 who had recovered from COVID-19.

This rearrangement joins TRBV7-9 to TRBJ1-4, with 8 bases that match TRBD1. V lost 3 bases and J lost 5; bases outside the gene matches: 8. This CDR3 is built from 16 residues. The V gene's germline CDR1 is SEHNR and CDR2 FQNEAQ (reference sequence). The CDR3 reads CASSFWTGQANEKLFF. In DNA, the CDR3 is TGTGCCAGCAGCTTTTGGACGGGACAGGCGAATGAAAAACTGTTTTTT.

The chain uses TRBV7-2 and TRBJ2-2; 7 nucleotides line up with TRBD1. Losses at the gene ends were 6 bases for V and 3 bases for J; bases not matched to a gene: 10. This CDR3 contains 16 residues. CDR1 is SGHTA, CDR2 FQGNSA, per germline. CDR3: CASRQHADRYTGELFF. The CDR3 nucleotides are TGTGCCAGCAGACAACACGCGGACAGGTACACCGGGGAGCTGTTTTTT.

V and J are TRBV27 and TRBJ2-7; 11 nucleotides agree with TRBD1. Germline trimming cut 8 bases from V and 4 bases from J; bases unmatched to any gene: 4. In germline, CDR1 is MNHEY, CDR2 SMNVEV (reference sequence). CDR3 length: 13 residues. The CDR3 sequence: CASRGTGGYEQYF. The CDR3 nucleotides read TGTGCCAGCCGGGGGACAGGGGGGTACGAGCAGTACTTC.

This clone has at least ten counts. The chain joins TRBV19 to TRBJ1-6, with D possibly being TRBD1 (5 bases). This CDR3 comprises 14 residues. The germline CDR1 and CDR2 sequences are LNHDA and SQIVND (reference sequence). Between the trimmed V and J ends, which lost 1 base and 9 bases, there was a span of 10 bases. This CDR3 reads CASSIGQSSSPLHF. The CDR3 DNA reads as TGTGCCAGTAGTATAGGACAGTCCAGTTCACCCCTCCACTTT.

The chain combines TRBV4-1 with TRBJ2-5; D is possibly TRBD2 (6 bases). Germline CDR1 reads MGHRA; CDR2 reads YSYEKL. Deletions cut 8 bases from V and 4 bases from J, with 8 bases between. The CDR3 totals 11 residues. CDR3 loop: CASEEGETQYF. CDR3 DNA sequence: TGCGCCAGCGAGGAGGGAGAGACCCAGTACTTC.

Here the CDR3 reads CASSQIGGALDTQYF. CDR3 bases: TGTGCCAGCAGCCAAATCGGGGGGGCCTTAGATACGCAGTATTTT. The chain combines TRBV3-1 (or the pseudogene TRBV3-2) with TRBJ2-3; 8 bases are shared with TRBD2. V dropped 2 bases and J dropped 5; count of bases not matched to a gene: 6. Germline V lookup: CDR1 LGHDT, CDR2 YNNKEL (reference sequence). There are 15 residues in the CDR3.

The chain joins TRBV29-1 to TRBJ2-3; 8 bases fit TRBD2. The V gene end was trimmed by 6 bases and the J gene end by 0 bases; junction bases not matched to a gene: 11. CDR3 size: 16 residues. The V gene's germline CDR1 is SQVTM and CDR2 ANQGSEA. The CDR3 spells CSVRGGQRVSTDTQYF. DNA for the CDR3: TGCAGCGTCCGGGGGGGGCAGAGAGTAAGCACAGATACGCAGTATTTT.

The chain recombines TRBV27 with TRBJ2-1; D is perhaps TRBD2 (5 bases). This CDR3 contains 13 residues. Per germline, CDR1 MNHEY and CDR2 SMNVEV (reference sequence). V was shortened by 2 bases and J by 7 bases, with 9 bases between the two germline ends. CDR3 sequence reads: CASSLTSGNEQFF. CDR3 bases: TGTGCCAGCAGTTTAACGTCGGGAAATGAGCAGTTCTTC.